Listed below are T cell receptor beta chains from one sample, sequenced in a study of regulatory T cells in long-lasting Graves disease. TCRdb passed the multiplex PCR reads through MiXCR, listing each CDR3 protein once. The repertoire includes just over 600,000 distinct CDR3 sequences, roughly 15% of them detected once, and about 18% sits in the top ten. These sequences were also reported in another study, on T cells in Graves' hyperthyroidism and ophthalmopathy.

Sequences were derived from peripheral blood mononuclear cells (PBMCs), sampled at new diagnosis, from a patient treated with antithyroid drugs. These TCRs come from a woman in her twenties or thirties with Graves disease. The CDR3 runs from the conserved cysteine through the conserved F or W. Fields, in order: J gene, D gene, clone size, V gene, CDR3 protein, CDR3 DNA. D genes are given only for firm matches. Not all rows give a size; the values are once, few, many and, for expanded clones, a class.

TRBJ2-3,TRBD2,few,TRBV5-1,CASSPTSGTTTDTQYF,TGCGCCAGCAGCCCGACTAGCGGGACAACCACAGATACGCAGTATTTT
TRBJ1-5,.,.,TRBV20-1,CSARDNYEQYFGPGQPQHF,.
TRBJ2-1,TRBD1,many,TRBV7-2,CASSLVGGQANEQFF,TGTGCCAGCAGCTTAGTGGGCGGACAGGCCAATGAGCAGTTCTTC
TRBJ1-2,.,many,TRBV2,CASTDPKGYGYTF,TGTGCCAGCACCGACCCCAAGGGGTATGGCTACACCTTC
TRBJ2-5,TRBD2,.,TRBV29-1,CSVYGTSRETQYF,TGCAGCGTTTATGGGACTAGCAGGGAGACCCAGTACTTC
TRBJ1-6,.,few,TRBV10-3,CAVSEGGSSYNSPLHF,TGTGCCGTCAGTGAAGGAGGGAGCTCCTATAATTCACCCCTCCACTTT
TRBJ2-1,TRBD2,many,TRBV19,CASSIGGRAGNEQFF,TGTGCCAGTAGTATAGGTGGGAGGGCCGGGAATGAGCAGTTCTTC
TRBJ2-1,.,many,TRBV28,CASTWGRLNNEQFF,TGTGCCAGCACCTGGGGGAGGCTAAACAATGAGCAGTTCTTC
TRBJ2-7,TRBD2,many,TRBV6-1,CASTSVGEGGRGQYF,TGTGCCAGCACCTCCGTCGGGGAGGGCGGTCGGGGGCAGTACTTC
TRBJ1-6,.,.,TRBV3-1,CASRMTEGSPLHF,TGTGCCAGCAGGATGACAGAGGGCTCACCCCTCCACTTT
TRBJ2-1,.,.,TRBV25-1,CASSLSASWQFF,TGTGCCAGCAGCCTCTCGGCGTCATGGCAGTTCTTC
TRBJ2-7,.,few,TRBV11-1,CASSFFSSGLYEQYF,TGTGCCAGCAGCTTTTTTTCAAGTGGGCTATACGAGCAGTACTTC
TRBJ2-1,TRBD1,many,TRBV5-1,CASSLTGGNVNEQFF,TGCGCCAGCAGCTTGACAGGGGGCAACGTTAATGAGCAGTTCTTC
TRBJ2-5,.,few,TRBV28,CASSSNTVYATQYF,TGTGCCAGCAGTTCAAACACAGTGTACGCGACCCAGTACTTC
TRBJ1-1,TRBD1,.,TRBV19,CASSIMTGDFASFF,TGTGCCAGTAGTATTATGACAGGGGATTTTGCCTCTTTCTTT
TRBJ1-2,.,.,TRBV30,CACNRDVMVYTF,TGTGCCTGCAACCGGGACGTGATGGTCTACACCTTC
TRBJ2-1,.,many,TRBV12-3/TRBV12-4,CASSLRGIADNEQFF,TGTGCCAGCAGTTTGCGGGGAATAGCGGACAATGAGCAGTTCTTC
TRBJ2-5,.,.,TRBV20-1,CSAPRSSRSQETQYF,TGCAGTGCCCCGCGGTCTAGCCGAAGCCAAGAGACCCAGTACTTC
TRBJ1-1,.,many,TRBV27,CASKPTVNTEAFF,TGTGCCAGCAAACCGACAGTGAACACTGAAGCTTTCTTT
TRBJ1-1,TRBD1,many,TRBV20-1,CSGQGEPEAFF,TGCAGTGGACAGGGGGAGCCTGAAGCTTTCTTT
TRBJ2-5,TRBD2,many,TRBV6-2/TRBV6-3,CASGIPGLATETQYF,TGTGCCAGCGGAATTCCGGGACTAGCGACGGAGACCCAGTACTTC
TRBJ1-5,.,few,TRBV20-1,CSARSSTHNQPQHF,TGCAGTGCTAGGTCGTCGACACACAATCAGCCCCAGCATTTT
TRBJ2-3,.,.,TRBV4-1,CASGRNEKTDTQYF,TGCGCCAGCGGTCGCAACGAGAAAACAGATACGCAGTATTTT
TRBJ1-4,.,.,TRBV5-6,CASSMSVWTNEKLFF,TGTGCCAGCAGCATGAGTGTTTGGACTAATGAAAAACTGTTTTTT
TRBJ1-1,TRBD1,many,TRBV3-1,CASSPSQQGVGTEAFF,TGTGCCAGCAGCCCGAGCCAACAGGGGGTCGGCACTGAAGCTTTCTTT
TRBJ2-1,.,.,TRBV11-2,CASSLGLSGHFYNEQFF,TGTGCCAGCAGCTTAGGCCTTAGCGGACACTTCTACAATGAGCAGTTCTTC
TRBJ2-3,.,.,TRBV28,CASSFPGATDTQYF,TGTGCCAGCAGTTTCCCGGGGGCCACAGATACGCAGTATTTT
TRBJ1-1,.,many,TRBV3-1,CASSPIGTTNTEAFF,TGTGCCAGCAGCCCGATCGGTACGACGAACACTGAAGCTTTCTTT
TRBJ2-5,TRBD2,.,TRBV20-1,CSARRGLAGIGGETQYF,TGCAGTGCTAGAAGGGGACTAGCGGGGATTGGGGGGGAGACCCAGTACTTC
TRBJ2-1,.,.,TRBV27,CASSSLNYNEQFF,TGTGCCAGCAGCTCCCTGAACTACAATGAGCAGTTCTTC
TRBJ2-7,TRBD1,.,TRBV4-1,CASSQTGGYEQYF,TGCGCCAGCAGCCAGACAGGGGGCTACGAGCAGTACTTC
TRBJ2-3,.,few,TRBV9,CASSEWDQSTDTQYF,TGTGCCAGCAGCGAATGGGACCAGAGCACAGATACGCAGTATTTT
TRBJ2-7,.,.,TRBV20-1,CSARVGGKSEQYF,TGCAGTGCTAGAGTGGGCGGAAAGAGCGAGCAGTACTTC
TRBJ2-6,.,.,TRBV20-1,CSASTSGANVLTF,TGCAGTGCTAGTACGAGTGGGGCCAACGTCCTGACTTTC
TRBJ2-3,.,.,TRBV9,CASTLQNGDIGTDTQYF,TGTGCCAGCACCCTACAAAATGGGGACATCGGCACAGATACGCAGTATTTT
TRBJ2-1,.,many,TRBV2,CASSKTTNEQFF,TGTGCCAGCAGTAAGACTACAAATGAGCAGTTCTTC
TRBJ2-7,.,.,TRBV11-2,CASSLGVRHSSYEQYF,TGTGCCAGCAGCTTAGGGGTCAGGCATTCCTCCTACGAGCAGTACTTC